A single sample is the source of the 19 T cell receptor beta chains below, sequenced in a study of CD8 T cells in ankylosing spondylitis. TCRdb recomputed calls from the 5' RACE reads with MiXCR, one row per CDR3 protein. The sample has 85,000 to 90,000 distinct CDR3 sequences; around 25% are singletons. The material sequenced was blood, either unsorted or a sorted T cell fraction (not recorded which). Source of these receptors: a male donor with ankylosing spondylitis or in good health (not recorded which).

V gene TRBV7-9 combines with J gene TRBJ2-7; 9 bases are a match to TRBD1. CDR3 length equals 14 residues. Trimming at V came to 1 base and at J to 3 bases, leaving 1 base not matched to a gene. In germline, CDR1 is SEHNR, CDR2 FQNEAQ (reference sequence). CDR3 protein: CASSLGTGVYEQYV. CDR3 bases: TGTGCCAGCAGCTTAGGGACAGGGGTCTACGAGCAGTACGTC.

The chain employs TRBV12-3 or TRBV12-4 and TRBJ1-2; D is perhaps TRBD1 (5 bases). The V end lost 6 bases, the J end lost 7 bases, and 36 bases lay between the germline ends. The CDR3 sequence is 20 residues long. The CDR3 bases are TGTGCCAGCAGCCCCCGGCCCTTCATTGGAATCAGGGTTTTATCTCGTGGCTACACCTTC. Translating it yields CASSPRPFIGIRVLSRGYTF.

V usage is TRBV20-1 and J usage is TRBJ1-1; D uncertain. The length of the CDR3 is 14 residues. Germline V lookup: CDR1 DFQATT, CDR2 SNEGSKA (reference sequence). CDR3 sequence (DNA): TGCAGGGCCAGTCAGTCCAATAGTGAGTGGGAAGCTTTCTTT. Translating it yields CRASQSNSEWEAFF.

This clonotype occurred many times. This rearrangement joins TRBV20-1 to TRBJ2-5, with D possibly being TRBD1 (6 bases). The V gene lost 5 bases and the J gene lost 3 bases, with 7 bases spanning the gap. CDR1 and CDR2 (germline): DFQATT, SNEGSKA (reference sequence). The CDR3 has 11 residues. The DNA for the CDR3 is TGCAGTGCTCCAGGGGAAGAGACCCAGTACTTC. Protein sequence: CSAPGEETQYF.

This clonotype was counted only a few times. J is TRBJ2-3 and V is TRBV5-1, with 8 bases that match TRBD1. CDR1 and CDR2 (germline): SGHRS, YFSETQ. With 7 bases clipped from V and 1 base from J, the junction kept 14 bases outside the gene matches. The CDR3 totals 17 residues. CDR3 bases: TGCGCCAGCGCCCTTCAAACAGGGGGAAGCGGCACAGATACGCAGTATTTT. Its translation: CASALQTGGSGTDTQYF.

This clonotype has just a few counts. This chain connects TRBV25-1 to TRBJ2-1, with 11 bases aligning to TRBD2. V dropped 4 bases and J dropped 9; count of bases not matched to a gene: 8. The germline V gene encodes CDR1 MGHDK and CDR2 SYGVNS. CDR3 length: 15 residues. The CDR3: CASSGGLAVGSEQFF. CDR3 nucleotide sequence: TGTGCCAGCAGTGGGGGACTAGCGGTGGGCAGTGAGCAGTTCTTC.

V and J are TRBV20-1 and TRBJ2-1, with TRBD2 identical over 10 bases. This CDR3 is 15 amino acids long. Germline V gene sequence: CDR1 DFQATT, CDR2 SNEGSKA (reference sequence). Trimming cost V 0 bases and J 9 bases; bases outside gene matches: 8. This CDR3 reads CSARDPSGRGSEQFF. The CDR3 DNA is TGCAGTGCTAGAGATCCCAGCGGGAGGGGAAGTGAGCAGTTCTTC.

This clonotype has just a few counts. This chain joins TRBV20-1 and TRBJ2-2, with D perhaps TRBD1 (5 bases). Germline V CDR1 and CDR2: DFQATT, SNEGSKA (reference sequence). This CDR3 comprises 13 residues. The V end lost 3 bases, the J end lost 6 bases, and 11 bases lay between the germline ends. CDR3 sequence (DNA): TGCAGTGCTAGGGGGCCTTGGGCCGGGGAGCTGTTTTTT. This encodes CSARGPWAGELFF.

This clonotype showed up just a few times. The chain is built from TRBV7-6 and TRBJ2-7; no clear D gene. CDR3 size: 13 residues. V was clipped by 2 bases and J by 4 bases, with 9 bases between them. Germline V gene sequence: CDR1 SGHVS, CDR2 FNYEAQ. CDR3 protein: CASSLTDGYEQYF. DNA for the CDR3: TGTGCCAGCAGCTTAACGGACGGATACGAGCAGTACTTC.

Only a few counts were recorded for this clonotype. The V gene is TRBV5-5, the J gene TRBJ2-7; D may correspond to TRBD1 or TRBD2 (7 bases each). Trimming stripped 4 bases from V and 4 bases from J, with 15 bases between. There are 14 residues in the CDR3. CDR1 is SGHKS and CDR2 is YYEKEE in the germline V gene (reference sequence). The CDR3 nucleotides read TGTGCCAGCAGCAATCAGGGGGGGATTTACGAGCAGTACTTC. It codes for CASSNQGGIYEQYF.

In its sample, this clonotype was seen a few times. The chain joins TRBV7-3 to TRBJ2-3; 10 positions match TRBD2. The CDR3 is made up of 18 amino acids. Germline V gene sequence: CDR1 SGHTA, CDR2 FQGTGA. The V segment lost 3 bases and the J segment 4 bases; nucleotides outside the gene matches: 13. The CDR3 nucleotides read TGTGCCAGCAGCTTCAGCGGGGGGGCCATTTTTAGGGCAGATACGCAGTATTTT. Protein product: CASSFSGGAIFRADTQYF.

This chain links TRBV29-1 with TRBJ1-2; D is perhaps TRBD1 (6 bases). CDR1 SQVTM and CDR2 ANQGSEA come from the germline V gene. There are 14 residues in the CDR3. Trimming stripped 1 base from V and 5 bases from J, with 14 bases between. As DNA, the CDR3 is TGCAGCGTTGAAGGCGCACAGGGCCCATATGGCTACACCTTC. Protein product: CSVEGAQGPYGYTF.

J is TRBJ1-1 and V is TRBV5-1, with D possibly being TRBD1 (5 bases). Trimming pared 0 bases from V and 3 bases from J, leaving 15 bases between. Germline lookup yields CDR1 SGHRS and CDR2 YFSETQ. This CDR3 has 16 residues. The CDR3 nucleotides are TGCGCCAGCAGCTTGGACGTCGGGGGAGCACACACTGAAGCTTTCTTT. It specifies CASSLDVGGAHTEAFF.

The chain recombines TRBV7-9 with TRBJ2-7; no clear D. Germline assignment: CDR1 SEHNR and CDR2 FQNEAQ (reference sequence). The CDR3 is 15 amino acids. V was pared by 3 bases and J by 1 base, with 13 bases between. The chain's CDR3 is CASSFPGERSYEQYF. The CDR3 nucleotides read TGTGCCAGCAGCTTCCCCGGAGAAAGGTCCTACGAGCAGTACTTC.

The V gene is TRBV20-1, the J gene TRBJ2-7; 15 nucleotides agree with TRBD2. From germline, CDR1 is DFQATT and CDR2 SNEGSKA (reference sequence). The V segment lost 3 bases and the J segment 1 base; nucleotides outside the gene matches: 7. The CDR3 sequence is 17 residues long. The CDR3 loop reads CSARQPGLAGGSYEQYF. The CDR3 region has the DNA TGCAGTGCTAGGCAGCCGGGACTAGCGGGAGGTTCCTACGAGCAGTACTTC.

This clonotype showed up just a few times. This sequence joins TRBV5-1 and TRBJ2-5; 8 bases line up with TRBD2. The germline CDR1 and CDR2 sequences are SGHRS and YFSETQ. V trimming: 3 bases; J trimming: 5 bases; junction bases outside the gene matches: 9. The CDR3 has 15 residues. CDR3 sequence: CASSSGTSSWETQYF. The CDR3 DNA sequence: TGCGCCAGCAGCTCAGGGACTAGTAGTTGGGAGACCCAGTACTTC.

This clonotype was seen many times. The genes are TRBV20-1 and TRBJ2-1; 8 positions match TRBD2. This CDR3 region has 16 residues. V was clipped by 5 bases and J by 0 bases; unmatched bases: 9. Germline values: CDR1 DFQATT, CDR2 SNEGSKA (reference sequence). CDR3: CSAPYPGGSSYNEQFF. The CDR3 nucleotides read TGCAGTGCTCCCTATCCGGGAGGGTCCTCCTACAATGAGCAGTTCTTC.

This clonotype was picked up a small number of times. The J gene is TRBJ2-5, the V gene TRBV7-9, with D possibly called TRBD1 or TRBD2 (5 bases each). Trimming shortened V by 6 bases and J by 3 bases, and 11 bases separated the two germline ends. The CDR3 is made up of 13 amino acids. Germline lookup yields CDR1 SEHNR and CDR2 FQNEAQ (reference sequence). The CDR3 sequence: CASSRQTKETQYF. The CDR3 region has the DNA TGTGCCAGCAGTCGACAGACTAAAGAGACCCAGTACTTC.

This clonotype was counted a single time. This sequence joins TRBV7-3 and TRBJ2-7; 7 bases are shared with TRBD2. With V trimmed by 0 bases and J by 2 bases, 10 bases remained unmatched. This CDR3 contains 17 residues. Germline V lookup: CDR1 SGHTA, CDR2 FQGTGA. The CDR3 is CASSLTPRLAAPYEQYF. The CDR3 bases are TGTGCCAGCAGCTTAACGCCTCGGCTAGCGGCGCCCTACGAGCAGTACTTC.